This TCR beta chain was identified in a study of vaccination effects on CD4 cells after COVID-19. The method was immunoSEQ multiplex PCR; TCRdb's version includes in-frame clones alone and lacks a portion of them. The sample shows 67,000 or so clones, around 76% of them seen only once. This clone has ten or more counts. Antigen: not known. This CDR3 has 14 residues. V shed 5 bases, J shed 8 bases, and the junction held 5 bases outside the gene matches. The V gene's germline CDR1 is KGHSH and CDR2 LQKENI. Using viral peptide pools, the ViraFEST assay grew out antigen-specific CD4+ T cells prior to sequencing. Upon completion of around ten days in culture, CD4+ T cells were isolated. None of the vaccinated had previously contracted SARS-CoV-2, and their nucleocapsid antibodies tested negative. In the cultures, half the medium was exchanged for IL-2 medium on days 3 and 7. Study-wide results and caveats: The study found marked clonal contraction of infection- and vaccine-induced clones late after vaccination.

Sequenced here: CD4+ T cells from PBMCs cultured with HCoV-OC43 spike peptides, sampled before COVID-19 vaccination. Subset noted: HCoV-OC43 spike overlapping peptide pool stimulation. This TCR was sampled from a human donor who received a COVID-19 vaccine. The chain has TRBV18 and TRBJ1-6; TRBD1 matches at 8 bases. CDR3 in amino acids: CASSGQGVDSPLHF. CDR3 coding DNA: TGTGCCAGCTCAGGACAGGGAGTCGATTCACCCCTCCACTTT. Looking up the rest from reference TRBV18 and TRBJ1-6 gives the full variable domain: NAGVMQNPRHLVRRRGQEARLRCSPMKGHSHVYWYRQLPEEGLKFMVYLQKENIIDESGMPKERFSAEFPKEGPSILRIQQVVRGDSAAYFCASSGQGVDSPLHFGNGTRLTVT.